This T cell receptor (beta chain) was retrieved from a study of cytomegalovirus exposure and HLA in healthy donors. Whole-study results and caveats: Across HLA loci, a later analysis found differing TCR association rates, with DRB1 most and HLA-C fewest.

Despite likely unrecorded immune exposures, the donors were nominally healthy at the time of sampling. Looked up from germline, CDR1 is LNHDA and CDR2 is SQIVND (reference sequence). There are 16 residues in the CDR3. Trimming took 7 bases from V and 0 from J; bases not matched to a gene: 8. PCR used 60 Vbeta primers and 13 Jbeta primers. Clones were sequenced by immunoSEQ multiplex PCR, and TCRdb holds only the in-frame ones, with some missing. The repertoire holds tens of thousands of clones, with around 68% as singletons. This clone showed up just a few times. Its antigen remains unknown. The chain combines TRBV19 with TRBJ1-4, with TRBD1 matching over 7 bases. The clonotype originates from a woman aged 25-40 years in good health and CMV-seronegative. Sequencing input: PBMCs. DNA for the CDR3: TGTGCCAGTATGGGGGACAGTATTGCAACTAATGAAAAACTGTTTTTT. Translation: CASMGDSIATNEKLFF.